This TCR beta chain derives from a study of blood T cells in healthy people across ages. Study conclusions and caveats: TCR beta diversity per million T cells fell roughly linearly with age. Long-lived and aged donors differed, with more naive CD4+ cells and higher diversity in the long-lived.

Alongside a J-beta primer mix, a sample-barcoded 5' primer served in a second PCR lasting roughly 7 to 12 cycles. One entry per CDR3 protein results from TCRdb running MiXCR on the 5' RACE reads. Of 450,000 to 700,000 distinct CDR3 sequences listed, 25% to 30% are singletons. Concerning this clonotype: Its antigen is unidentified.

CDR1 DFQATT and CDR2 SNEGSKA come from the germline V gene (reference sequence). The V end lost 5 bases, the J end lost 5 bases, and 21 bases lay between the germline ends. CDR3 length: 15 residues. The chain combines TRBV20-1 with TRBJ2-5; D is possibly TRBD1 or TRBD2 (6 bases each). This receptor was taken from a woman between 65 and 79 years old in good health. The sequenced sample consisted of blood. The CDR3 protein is CSAPSKKGGDETQYF. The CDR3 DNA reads TGCAGTGCTCCCTCTAAAAAGGGGGGCGATGAGACCCAGTACTTC.